One and the same sample provided the 8 T cell receptor beta chains below, sequenced in a study of blood T cell repertoires in COVID-19 (dated by TCRdb to 2020 to 2022). Libraries came from the immunoSEQ multiplex PCR assay. This immuneACCESS table, as held by TCRdb, lists in-frame sequences with V and J called but not all clones. Of the missing ones, under half trace to an unresolved V gene in checked studies; the others have no known cause. This sample lists some 300,000 clones; 75% to 90% were detected once. 13% of the sample lies in the top ten. Sequencing used peripheral blood. The source of these receptors is a woman aged 70-85 years with COVID-19, enrolled during active disease.

The chain links TRBV11-3 to TRBJ2-1, with D perhaps matching TRBD2 (5 bases). Germline assignment: CDR1 SGHNT and CDR2 YENEEA. The CDR3 runs to 13 residues. Trimming removed 5 bases at V and 10 bases at J, with 15 bases between. In DNA form, the CDR3 reads TGTGCCAGCAGCCCCTTACGGGGTGGGGAGCAGTTCTTC. Amino acid sequence: CASSPLRGGEQFF.

This chain uses TRBV27 with TRBJ1-2, with D hard to call. Per germline, CDR1 MNHEY and CDR2 SMNVEV (reference sequence). V was shortened by 5 bases and J by 0 bases, with 16 bases between the two germline ends. The CDR3 length is 16 residues. CDR3 nucleotides: TGTGCCAGCAGTCCCCGCGGAGGAGGTTCTAACTATGGCTACACCTTC. It translates to CASSPRGGGSNYGYTF.

The CDR3 DNA reads as TGTGCCAGCAGTGATGAGGGATCTAATCAGCCCCAGCATTTT. This encodes CASSDEGSNQPQHF. The rearrangement uses TRBV2 and TRBJ1-5; D uncertain. The CDR3 contains 14 residues. Germline V gives CDR1 SNHLY, CDR2 FYNNEI. The V gene lost 3 bases and the J gene lost 4 bases, with 10 bases spanning the gap. Full variable domain (rest looked up from reference TRBV2 and TRBJ1-5): EPEVTQTPSHQVTQMGQEVILRCVPISNHLYFYWYRQILGQKVEFLVSFYNNEISEKSEIFDDQFSVERPDGSNFTLKIRSTKLEDSAMYFCASSDEGSNQPQHFGDGTRLSIL.

The chain carries TRBV10-2 and TRBJ2-3; 16 bases match TRBD2. Germline V gives CDR1 WSHSY, CDR2 SAAADI. Unmatched junction bases numbered 7, after V lost 9 bases and J lost 7 bases. The CDR3 length is 15 residues. CDR3: CASRGLAGGGNTQYF. CDR3 sequence (DNA): TGCGCCAGTAGGGGACTAGCGGGGGGGGGTAATACGCAGTATTTT.

The rearrangement joins TRBV3-1 (or the pseudogene TRBV3-2) to TRBJ2-3; 10 bases line up with TRBD1. CDR1 LGHDT and CDR2 YNNKEL come from the germline V gene (reference sequence). V shed 3 bases and J 0 bases; nucleotides not matched to a gene: 9. The CDR3 has 18 residues. CDR3 sequence (DNA): TGTGCCAGCAGCCAGGTCTCCGAGGGACAGGGGAGCACAGATACGCAGTATTTT. Its protein is CASSQVSEGQGSTDTQYF.

The chain employs TRBV19 and TRBJ2-1; D unresolved. Germline V CDR1 and CDR2: LNHDA, SQIVND (reference sequence). CDR3 size: 13 residues. V lost 2 bases to trimming and J lost 3 bases, with 5 bases between them. The CDR3 reads CASSIYFYNEQFF. In DNA, the CDR3 is TGTGCCAGTAGTATATATTTCTACAATGAGCAGTTCTTC.

Here the CDR3 DNA reads TGCAGCACCGAACTGGGACAGGGGTTCCAAGAGACCCAGTACTTC. This codes for CSTELGQGFQETQYF. The genes are TRBV29-1 and TRBJ2-5, with 10 bases lining up with TRBD1. The CDR3 is made up of 15 amino acids. Germline CDR1 and CDR2: SQVTM and ANQGSEA. The V gene end was trimmed by 8 bases and the J gene end by 1 base; junction bases not matched to a gene: 10.

The chain uses TRBV30 and TRBJ1-1, with 8 bases matching TRBD1. CDR1 and CDR2 from the germline V gene are GTSNPN and SVGIG (reference sequence). The CDR3 consists of 12 residues. CDR3 sequence (DNA): TGTGTCTTGGACAGGGTCGGGACTGAAGCTTTCTTT. This gives the protein CVLDRVGTEAFF.